This record concerns one T cell receptor beta chain sequence. Its antigen remains unknown. The V end lost 7 bases, the J end lost 0 bases, and 16 bases lay between the germline ends. The CDR3 is 17 residues long. Germline V gene sequence: CDR1 MDHEN, CDR2 SYDVKM. This specimen belongs to a study of shared clonotypes between healthy human individuals. This table comes from immunoSEQ multiplex PCR, and its TCRdb copy is limited to in-frame clones, with some not included. The table has roughly 640,000 clones, 95% to 98% seen once. Study-wide findings and caveats: Non-shared clonotypes displayed generation probabilities falling below those of clonotypes present in all four donors. Sampling covered nothing but blood. Tissue TCR repertoires likely differ from those found in blood.

Sequences were obtained from naive CD4+ T cells sorted from blood. This sample's subset: CD45RA+ positively selected. The V gene is TRBV28, the J gene TRBJ2-6, with D possibly matching TRBD2 (6 bases). The clonotype comes from a woman aged 25-40 years in good health. The CDR3 DNA reads TGTGCCAGCACCCTAGGGAGGACAAGCTCTGGGGCCAACGTCCTGACTTTC. Translated: CASTLGRTSSGANVLTF.